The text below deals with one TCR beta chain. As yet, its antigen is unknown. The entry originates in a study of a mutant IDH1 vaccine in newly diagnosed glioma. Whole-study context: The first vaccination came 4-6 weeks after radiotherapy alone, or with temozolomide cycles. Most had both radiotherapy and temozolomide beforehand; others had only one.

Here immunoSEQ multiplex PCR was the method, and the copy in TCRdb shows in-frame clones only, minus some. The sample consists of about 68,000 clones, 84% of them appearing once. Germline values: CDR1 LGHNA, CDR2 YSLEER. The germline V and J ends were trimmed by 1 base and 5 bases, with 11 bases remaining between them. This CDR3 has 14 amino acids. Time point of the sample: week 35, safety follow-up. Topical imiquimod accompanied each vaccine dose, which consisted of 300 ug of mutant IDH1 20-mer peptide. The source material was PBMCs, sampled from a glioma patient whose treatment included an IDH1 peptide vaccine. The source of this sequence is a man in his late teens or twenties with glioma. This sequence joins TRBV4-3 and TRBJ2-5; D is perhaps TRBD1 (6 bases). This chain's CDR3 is CASSQATGYETQYF. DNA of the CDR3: TGCGCCAGCAGCCAAGCCACAGGGTACGAGACCCAGTACTTC.